This T cell receptor beta chain was recovered during a study of blood T cell repertoires in COVID-19. Study-level background: Samples taken during acute and convalescent COVID-19 were collected in the United States, Italy and Spain.

Germline loops: CDR1 SGHRS, CDR2 YFSETQ. The CDR3 contains 17 residues. V was shortened by 0 bases and J by 4 bases, with 17 bases between the two germline ends. This clone was seen only a few times. In the original processing: Amplified reference gene primers provided the basis for estimating nucleated cell counts. The data were produced by immunoSEQ multiplex PCR, yet TCRdb's version contains in-frame clones alone and is incomplete. V, J and clone size are those of that table, while D and trimming were read from the DNA. The sample lists about 40,000 clones, 60% to 85% occurring once. The sequence was collected from a woman of 80 years or more with acute or convalescent COVID-19. Material: peripheral blood. This chain uses TRBV5-1 with TRBJ2-1, with a weak D call TRBD2 (6 bases). CDR3 in amino acids: CASSLGGLSGLYNEQFF. CDR3 nucleotides: TGCGCCAGCAGCTTGGGCGGCCTTAGCGGTCTATACAATGAGCAGTTCTTC.